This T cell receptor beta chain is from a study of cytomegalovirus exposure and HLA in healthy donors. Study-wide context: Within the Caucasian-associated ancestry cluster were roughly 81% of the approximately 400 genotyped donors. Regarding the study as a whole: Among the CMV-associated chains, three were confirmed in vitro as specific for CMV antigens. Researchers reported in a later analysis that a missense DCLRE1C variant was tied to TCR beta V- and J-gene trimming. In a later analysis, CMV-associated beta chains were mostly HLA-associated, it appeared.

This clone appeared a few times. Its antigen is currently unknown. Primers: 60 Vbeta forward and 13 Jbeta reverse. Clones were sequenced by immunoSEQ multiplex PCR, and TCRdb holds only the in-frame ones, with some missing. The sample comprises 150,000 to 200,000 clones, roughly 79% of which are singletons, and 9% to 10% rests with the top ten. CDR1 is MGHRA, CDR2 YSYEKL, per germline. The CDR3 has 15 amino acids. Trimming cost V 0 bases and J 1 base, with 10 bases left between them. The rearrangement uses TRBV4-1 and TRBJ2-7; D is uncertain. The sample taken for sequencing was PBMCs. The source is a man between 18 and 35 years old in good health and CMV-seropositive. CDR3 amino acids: CASSQDLHFSYEQYF. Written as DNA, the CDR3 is TGCGCCAGCAGCCAAGATCTGCACTTTTCCTACGAGCAGTACTTC.